This TCR beta chain was sequenced in a study of blood T cell repertoires in COVID-19. Across the study: The United States, Italy and Spain provided the acute and convalescent COVID-19 samples. From T cells, B-cell-depleted T cells, or PBMCs came the material, which was cDNA or gDNA.

As originally analysed: Reference gene primer amplification yielded estimated nucleated cell counts. Libraries were prepared by immunoSEQ multiplex PCR; TCRdb keeps only in-frame clonotypes and omits some of them. V and J calls plus clone size are reproduced from that table; the DNA served to infer D and trimming. The sample has 140,000 to 150,000 clones; roughly four fifths are singletons. This clone was found once. Within the sample, other DNA sequences also encode this same CDR3. Per the germline V gene, CDR1 is MNHEY and CDR2 is SMNVEV (reference sequence). This CDR3 has 12 amino acids. V gave up 3 bases and J gave up 2 bases, with 5 bases separating them. Recruits, aged roughly 18 to 95 years, lived in 24 US areas.

The V and J genes are TRBV27 and TRBJ2-7; no definite D call. The sequence came from a woman aged 45-59 years with acute COVID-19. The sample was PBMCs or T cells enriched from blood (not recorded which). The CDR3 reads CASSFSPYEQYF. The CDR3 DNA follows: TGTGCCAGCAGTTTCTCCCCCTACGAGCAGTACTTC.